Presented here are 17 T cell receptor beta chains from one specimen sequenced in a study of T cells in tuberculosis. Only in-frame clones appear in the TCRdb table, and some are missing; sequencing was by immunoSEQ multiplex PCR. The sample yields 35,000 to 45,000 clones, approximately 94% seen once. The source material was PBMCs. The receptors here all came from a donor aged 5-35 years with latent tuberculosis or without tuberculosis infection. Some clones in this sample may be carry-over from other donors' samples.

The chain combines TRBV28 with TRBJ2-7; 7 bases line up with TRBD1. Germline V gives CDR1 MDHEN, CDR2 SYDVKM. V shed 4 bases and J 5 bases; nucleotides not matched to a gene: 8. This CDR3 is built from 14 residues. Here the CDR3 reads CASSSPPQGNEQYF. In nucleotides, the CDR3 is TGTGCCAGCAGTTCCCCCCCACAGGGGAACGAGCAGTACTTC. The complete variable domain, with remaining parts taken from reference TRBV28 and TRBJ2-7, reads DVKVTQSSRYLVKRTGEKVFLECVQDMDHENMFWYRQDPGLGLRLIYFSYDVKMKEKGDIPEGYSVSREKKERFSLILESASTNQTSMYLCASSSPPQGNEQYFGPGTRLTVT.

J is TRBJ2-1 and V is TRBV6-6; TRBD2 might be the D (5 bases). The CDR3 is 13 amino acids. Deletions cut 10 bases from V and 4 bases from J, with 14 bases between. In germline, CDR1 is MNHNY, CDR2 SVGAGI (reference sequence). The CDR3 nucleotides are TGTGCCACCACCATAGCGAGATACAATGAGCAGTTCTTC. It is translated as CATTIARYNEQFF.

The rearrangement uses TRBV28 and TRBJ2-2, with 9 bases fitting TRBD1. The CDR3 spans 14 residues. CDR1 is MDHEN and CDR2 is SYDVKM in the germline V gene. V dropped 5 bases and J dropped 9; count of bases not matched to a gene: 7. The CDR3 loop reads CASSTGQGMRELFF. The CDR3 bases are TGTGCCAGCAGTACCGGACAGGGGATGAGGGAGCTGTTTTTT.

The chain employs TRBV5-1 and TRBJ2-5, with 7 bases aligning to TRBD1. CDR3 length equals 15 residues. V shed 3 bases and J 2 bases; nucleotides not matched to a gene: 7. Germline assignment: CDR1 SGHRS and CDR2 YFSETQ. CDR3 in DNA: TGCGCCAGCAGCTGGATAACAGGGGAACAAGAGACCCAGTACTTC. Translation: CASSWITGEQETQYF.

The chain combines TRBV28 with TRBJ1-1; TRBD1 might be the D (5 bases). CDR3 size: 14 residues. Germline V gene data show CDR1 as MDHEN and CDR2 as SYDVKM. Trimming left V 2 bases short and J 1 base short, with 8 bases between. As DNA, the CDR3 is TGTGCCAGCAGTTTACTGGGGGGGAACACTGAAGCTTTCTTT. Its protein product is CASSLLGGNTEAFF.

The chain combines TRBV6-5 with TRBJ1-5; D might be TRBD1 (6 bases). V lost 0 bases and J 1 base, leaving 10 bases between the germline ends. In germline, CDR1 is MNHEY, CDR2 SVGAGI. This CDR3 is 16 amino acids long. Here the CDR3 reads CASSYSARGSNQPQHF. CDR3 nucleotides: TGTGCCAGCAGTTACTCGGCCAGGGGAAGCAATCAGCCCCAGCATTTT.

The CDR3 nucleotides are TGCGCCAGCAGCCAAGCCACGGGAGTAGGAAATGAGCAGTTCTTC. Its translation: CASSQATGVGNEQFF. The chain carries TRBV4-3 and TRBJ2-1; perhaps TRBD2 as D (6 bases). The CDR3 contains 15 residues. In germline, CDR1 is LGHNA, CDR2 YSLEER. The ends were cut back, 1 base at V and 7 bases at J, with 14 bases in the middle.

This clone appeared a single time. The chain has TRBV28 and TRBJ1-5; D perhaps matches TRBD1 (5 bases). CDR1 is MDHEN and CDR2 is SYDVKM in the germline V gene. Trimming cost V 2 bases and J 5 bases, with 13 bases left between them. There are 15 residues in the CDR3. CDR3 in DNA: TGTGCCAGCAGTTTACCGGGGGAGGGTTATCAGCCCCAGCATTTT. Protein product: CASSLPGEGYQPQHF.

The chain carries TRBV4-3 and TRBJ2-3; the match to TRBD2 covers 10 bases. The CDR3 loop spans 17 amino acids. Germline loops: CDR1 LGHNA, CDR2 YSLEER. V lost 0 bases, J lost 5 bases, and 8 bases stayed unmatched. The CDR3 nucleotides are TGCGCCAGCAGCCAAGATACGACTAGCGGGCGCGAAGATACGCAGTATTTT. As protein: CASSQDTTSGREDTQYF.

V usage is TRBV7-6 and J usage is TRBJ1-1, with D perhaps matching TRBD1 (6 bases). Per germline, CDR1 SGHVS and CDR2 FNYEAQ. The CDR3 runs to 14 residues. Trimming took 4 bases from V and 0 from J, leaving 9 bases between them. DNA of the CDR3: TGTGCCAGCAGCTCAGGGGTAATGAACACTGAAGCTTTCTTT. Protein product: CASSSGVMNTEAFF.

This clone was observed a single time. The rearrangement joins TRBV2 to TRBJ1-5; the D gene is possibly TRBD1 (6 bases). The CDR3 is 17 amino acids. Trimming shortened V by 2 bases and J by 6 bases, and 20 bases separated the two germline ends. Germline CDR1 is SNHLY and CDR2 is FYNNEI. CDR3 amino acids: CASSEFGTKSRVQPQHF. CDR3 bases: TGTGCCAGCAGTGAATTCGGGACAAAGAGTCGTGTTCAGCCCCAGCATTTT.

The rearrangement uses TRBV19 and TRBJ2-7; 8 nucleotides match TRBD2. Germline V gene data show CDR1 as LNHDA and CDR2 as SQIVND (reference sequence). The CDR3 extends over 17 amino acids. The V segment lost 4 bases and the J segment 0 bases; nucleotides outside the gene matches: 11. The CDR3 DNA is TGTGCCAGTAGTAGAAACAGCGGGAGCCTGAGCTCCTACGAGCAGTACTTC. It codes for CASSRNSGSLSSYEQYF.

V usage is TRBV6-1 and J usage is TRBJ2-5, with a tentative D call TRBD1 (5 bases). Trimming stripped 5 bases from V and 2 bases from J, with 18 bases between. CDR3 length: 16 amino acids. Germline CDR1 and CDR2: MNHNS and SASEGT. The CDR3 nucleotides are TGTGCCAGCAGTAAAGGGAATCGGCAGGGTCAAGAGACCCAGTACTTC. This translates into CASSKGNRQGQETQYF.

The rearrangement uses TRBV21-1 and TRBJ2-7; TRBD1 is the table's D call and was not checked against the DNA. TRBV21-1 is termed a pseudogene. The CDR3 loop spans 17 amino acids. In DNA form, the CDR3 reads TGTGCCAGCAGCAAAGCAAATGGGGGCTGTTCCTCCTACGAGCAGTACTTC. It codes for CASSKANGGCSSYEQYF.

This clone was recorded once. The rearrangement links TRBV7-2 to TRBJ1-1; 10 bases match TRBD1. Trimming at V came to 6 bases and at J to 6 bases, leaving 7 bases not matched to a gene. CDR1 and CDR2 (germline): SGHTA, FQGNSA. The CDR3 is 14 residues long. The CDR3 DNA reads as TGTGCCAGCAGTTCGACAGGGGGCATTCCTGAAGCTTTCTTT. The encoded protein is CASSSTGGIPEAFF.

The chain recombines TRBV25-1 with TRBJ2-2, with 8 nucleotides matching TRBD1. CDR3 length: 13 amino acids. In germline, CDR1 is MGHDK, CDR2 SYGVNS. After removal of 6 bases from V and 6 bases from J, the junction contained 3 bases not matched to a gene. The CDR3 reads CASSRGLAGELFF. The CDR3 region has the DNA TGTGCCAGCAGCAGGGGGCTCGCCGGGGAGCTGTTTTTT.

The rearrangement uses TRBV5-6 and TRBJ1-2; TRBD1 might be the D (6 bases). Trimming removed 6 bases from V and 1 base from J, with 13 bases in between. Germline V gene sequence: CDR1 SGHDT, CDR2 YYEEEE. This CDR3 has 14 amino acids. CDR3 sequence: CASTPGRGNYGYTF. CDR3 bases: TGTGCCAGCACTCCGGGCAGGGGTAACTATGGCTACACCTTC.